This TCR beta chain was sequenced for a study of cytomegalovirus exposure and HLA in healthy donors (dated by TCRdb to about 2017). Describing the broader study: In an earlier analysis of approximately 640 of the donors, about 270 Gb of sequence data and approximately 120 million unique TCR beta sequences from 150 million to 200 million T cells were reported. Rather than drawing on any new phenotypic data, the later analysis identified candidate immune exposures from TCR beta sequences and the way those sequences occurred across donors. Approximately 310 gigabases of sequencing data and 80 million or so unique TCR sequences were included in an early release covering about 700 HLA-typed donors. The study aimed to test whether signatures of past pathogen exposure could be identified by cataloging public T cell receptors. All discovery cohort repertoires had been generated on a single sequencing platform. High-throughput TCR immunosequencing, statistical association of individual TCRs with disease status, and machine learning were combined to predict cytomegalovirus infection status. Among 398 genotyped donors of the cohort, an average of around 240,000 unique TCR beta nucleotide sequences were sequenced per donor, 15% to 20% of them non-productive. A later analysis re-examined previously published TCR beta repertoires from around 670 donors and added high-resolution HLA genotyping to investigate patterns of TCR occurrence. A later genetic analysis took genome-wide SNP genotypes for about three fifths of the roughly 670 donors and used that subset as a discovery cohort. HLA typing covered class I and class II loci at four-digit resolution. Along with the roughly 610-subject first cohort, a separate validation cohort of over a hundred different subjects was used. The study profiled the T cell repertoires of fewer than 850 subjects by immunosequencing and related them to cytomegalovirus serostatus. Roughly five DR-DQ haplotypes were handled as single units for association and clustering, since linkage in the cohort was strong. Typing coverage varied by locus: roughly 620-640 donors for A, B, C, DRB1 and DQB1; 522 for DQA1; more than 600 for DPA1; 400 to 480 for DPB1. Of the roughly 410 genotyped donors, approximately 80% were placed in the genetic ancestry cluster associated with self-reported Caucasian donors. Donor age, sex, ethnicity and CMV serostatus were compiled alongside the repertoire data. An earlier analysis of 587 of the donors applied high-throughput TCR beta sequencing to assess whether each TCR beta V gene segment acted as functional or pseudogenic.

Overall study results and their limits: Several of the top co-occurrence clusters appeared to be linked to parvovirus B19, influenza, CMV and Epstein-Barr virus, according to a later analysis. Presence/absence analyses assumed roughly uniform sequencing depth across donors, an assumption that may not hold. Because counts were too low, about 18 rarely observed V segments, including chromosome 9 orphons, were excluded from the earlier analysis of 500 to 700 of the donors. Only TCR beta chains were sequenced in this cohort, and the absence of alpha or paired-chain data limited detectable features. CMV serostatus was the only immune exposure information available for the cohort. In a later analysis, HLA-associated TCR beta chains were found to be more clonally expanded and to have lower generation probabilities than equally common non-associated chains. A further reported finding was that TCR beta sequences accurately predicted the HLA-A and HLA-B alleles for most subjects in the first cohort. In the study, 150 to 200 TCR beta chains were listed as associated with cytomegalovirus. A few of the identified cytomegalovirus-associated TCR beta chains were confirmed in vitro to be specific for cytomegalovirus antigens. Most TCR sequences were observed very rarely across donors, whereas some public TCRs were present in many individuals. According to a later genetic analysis, donors in an Asian-associated ancestry cluster had fewer N-insertions in productive TCRs than the approximately 670-donor mean. Some IMGT-functional V segments, including TRBV6-2 and TRBV6-3, could not be distinguished by the 87-base-pair reads and were therefore excluded. Specific HLA alleles were associated with 16,951 TCR beta sequences at a false discovery rate of 0.05 in a later analysis. Linkage disequilibrium might explain the correlated functional status among segregating V segments, but an unknown experimental factor could not be excluded. Because HLA typing was missing for some donors at each locus, association tests included only the typed subset. According to a later analysis, most CMV-associated TCR beta chains appeared to be HLA-restricted, and the HLA associations seemed to be driven largely by CMV exposure. Broadly in line with IMGT annotations, most TCR beta V segments showed up in productive rearrangements about 87% or about 30% of the time in an earlier analysis of roughly 590 of the donors. In a later analysis, TCR association rates were found to vary across HLA loci, with the most associated TCRs seen for DRB1 alleles and the fewest for HLA-C alleles. Strong co-occurrence of HLA alleles, especially DR and DQ, made assigning TCR associations to individual alleles difficult. In a later genetic analysis, a missense DCLRE1C variant was associated with V-gene and J-gene trimming of TCR beta chains, and the association was replicated in an independent cohort. A cluster of highly shared sequence variants was judged likely to represent a technical artifact of the sequencing pipeline. In both the original and validation cohorts, the classifier was reported to diagnose cytomegalovirus status with high specificity and sensitivity. According to the authors, the approach could potentially be generalized to other disease states and immunological phenotypes.

Inclusive of the bounding cysteine and phenylalanine, the CDR3 is 15 residues long. Only the CDR3 DNA is retained, 45 bases long and in frame from the first base. V loses 3 bases at its end and J loses 9 bases; junction bases beyond the gene matches: 10. The germline V gene supplies CDR1 SGDLS and CDR2 YYNGEE. The protocol used for the library was the immunoSEQ multiplex PCR assay. A mixture of 60 forward primers for TCR Vbeta segments and 13 reverse primers for TCR Jbeta segments was used in the multiplex PCR. A multiplex PCR assay on genomic DNA amplified the CDR3 region of rearranged TCR beta genes. On the Illumina HiSeq System, the amplified TCR beta libraries were sequenced as 87-base-pair reads. In the paper's pipeline: Across the 670 or so repertoires, a later analysis counted roughly 84 million unique TCR beta chains, 9.5 million to 12 million of which were shared by at least two donors. To remove PCR and sequencing errors, raw reads were error-corrected and collapsed into unique sequences using a nearest-neighbor algorithm that merged closely related sequences. CDR3 sequences were aligned to IMGT reference sequences to assign V, D and J gene segments. For a sequence to be retained, a match of at least six nucleotides to both a V gene segment and a J gene segment was required. Rearrangements were classified as productive when the CDR3 lacked stop codons and remained in frame with V and J, and all other rearrangements were classified as non-productive. CDR3 was defined according to IMGT convention as the region running from the second conserved V-encoded cysteine to the conserved J-encoded phenylalanine. The earlier analysis of 587 of the donors excluded any sequence lacking an unambiguous match to a single V gene segment. An earlier analysis of a few hundred of the donors called V segments functional above 56.7% productive rearrangements and segregating when the between-donor standard deviation exceeded 5%. A statistical classification framework was built to diagnose cytomegalovirus status from the catalog of TCR beta chain sequences. In a later analysis, V and J genes were assigned by comparing TCR nucleotide sequences against IMGT/GENE-DB human TR gene sequences. Using the TCRdist pipeline, a later analysis assigned CDR3 sequences along with most-parsimonious VDJ recombination scenarios. A later analysis defined each TCR beta chain by its CDR3 amino acid sequence plus V-gene family, and excluded reads lacking a unique V-gene family. As a way to deal with suspected cross-contamination and a sequencing artifact, a later analysis dropped 640 or so nucleotide sequences that were highly shared and had low generation probability. For each public chain, a later analysis derived a clonal expansion index from normalized ranks of inferred template counts within each repertoire. Generation probabilities in a later analysis came from a VDJ recombination model fitted to out-of-frame rearrangements, and those results were checked against IGoR. Hypergeometric tests were used in a later analysis to score TCR-TCR, TCR-HLA and TCR-CMV co-occurrence, with a repertoire-size bias correction applied to the TCR pairs. A later analysis estimated false discovery rates by permuting HLA or CMV assignments 20 times. In a later analysis, co-occurring TCRs were grouped using DBSCAN, and TCRdist sequence similarity was added for clustering within HLA-allele-positive subsets. Co-occurrence clustering excluded repertoires with fewer than 30,000 or more than 120,000 public chains, plus five with anomalous nucleotide sharing. The clones in this table, taken by TCRdb from immuneACCESS, are in-frame only. Not every clone is retained; where verified, under half of the shortfall comes from an unresolved V gene, and the cause of the rest is unknown. Clonal size and the V and J genes are those of that table, whereas D and trimming came from the DNA. Here the sample has roughly 180,000 clones; roughly 84% occur a single time. 0.25% to 0.3% of the sample is held by the ten biggest clonotypes.

The cohort comprised more than 550 healthy bone marrow donors. All cohort members were sampled while nominally healthy, although unrecorded immune exposures were likely present. The donor tested CMV seronegative, placing the donor among the roughly 350 seronegative members of the cohort. Every donor gave a peripheral blood sample, and the peripheral blood mononuclear cells from that sample were used for TCR beta sequencing. The Qiagen DNeasy Blood Extraction Kit was used to extract genomic DNA from the blood cell samples. A word on this clone: Its binding antigen is unknown. Base qualities are missing; no much larger clone stands one base away.

The sample was PBMCs. The rearrangement combines TRBV9 with TRBJ1-3, with 9 bases aligning to TRBD1. The source is a boy aged 5-17 years in good health and CMV-seronegative. The CDR3 region: CASSDGTGSLRTIYF. The sequence in DNA is TGTGCCAGCAGCGATGGGACAGGGAGCCTCCGCACCATATATTTT.